The sequence of this TCR beta chain was determined in a study of T-cell reconstitution after alpha-beta-depleted transplantation in children. Only a few counts were recorded for this clonotype. The CDR3 covers 15 residues. With V trimmed by 5 bases and J by 4 bases, 10 bases remained unmatched. Molecular barcoding with unique molecular identifiers was used for the TCRbeta library. Each CDR3 protein is one row after TCRdb ran MiXCR on the PCR reads. Of about 480,000 distinct CDR3 sequences listed, under 15% are singletons. The receptor's source is a human donor who donated a stem cell graft to a child with combined immunodeficiency. The source material was PBMCs from the stem cell graft donor, sampled from the stem cell graft. The genes are TRBV12-3 or TRBV12-4 and TRBJ1-2; 7 positions match TRBD1. The DNA for the CDR3 is TGTGCCAGCAGTAAAAAAATCGACAGGGTCTATGGCTACACCTTC. This codes for CASSKKIDRVYGYTF.